These 32 T cell receptor beta chains were sequenced from one sample in a study of blood T cell repertoires in COVID-19. Data came from immunoSEQ multiplex PCR; TCRdb stores just in-frame clones and leaves some out. The profile shows around 500,000 clones, roughly 90% of them singletons. Sequencing used PBMCs or T cells enriched from blood (not recorded which). The receptors stem from a woman in her forties who had recovered from COVID-19.

The CDR3, as DNA: TGCAGCGGAGGACAGGGGGCGCGAACCGGGGAGCTGTTTTTT. Translating gives CSGGQGARTGELFF. The rearrangement links TRBV29-1 to TRBJ2-2, with 11 bases aligning to TRBD1. The CDR3 has 14 residues. Germline CDR1 is SQVTM and CDR2 is ANQGSEA. The V segment lost 7 bases and the J segment 5 bases; nucleotides outside the gene matches: 6.

The count of this clone is one. The chain has TRBV7-8 and TRBJ2-7; TRBD1 agrees at 7 bases. V trimming: 5 bases; J trimming: 0 bases; junction bases outside the gene matches: 13. Germline lookup yields CDR1 SGHVS and CDR2 FQNEAQ. The CDR3 runs 17 residues. The CDR3 loop reads CASSLRTGPRGSYEQYF. The DNA for the CDR3 is TGTGCCAGCAGCCTCCGGACAGGCCCAAGAGGCTCCTACGAGCAGTACTTC.

The rearrangement links TRBV11-2 to TRBJ2-7; 9 nucleotides match TRBD1. This CDR3 is 15 amino acids long. Trimming took 5 bases from V and 3 from J; bases not matched to a gene: 8. Per germline, CDR1 SGHAT and CDR2 FQNNGV. CDR3 sequence reads: CASSRQGGQSYEQYF. CDR3 nucleotides: TGTGCCAGCAGCCGACAGGGGGGACAGAGCTACGAGCAGTACTTC.

This clone was detected only once. This chain uses TRBV5-6 with TRBJ2-7, with 8 bases identical to TRBD2. V was clipped by 0 bases and J by 3 bases; unmatched bases: 5. This CDR3 spans 15 amino acids. Germline V gives CDR1 SGHDT, CDR2 YYEEEE. The CDR3 is CASSLGLATLYEQYF. The CDR3 bases are TGTGCCAGCAGCTTGGGACTAGCGACCCTCTACGAGCAGTACTTC.

This sequence joins TRBV5-1 and TRBJ2-7, with TRBD2 matching 8 bases. CDR3 length equals 14 residues. Trimming removed 4 bases from V and 3 bases from J; junction bases left unmatched: 6. Germline assignment: CDR1 SGHRS and CDR2 YFSETQ. CDR3 sequence reads: CASSALAEDYEQYF. The DNA for the CDR3 is TGCGCCAGCAGCGCACTAGCGGAAGACTACGAGCAGTACTTC.

This clone was seen a few times. This sequence joins TRBV6-5 and TRBJ2-2; no clear D gene. Deletions cut 6 bases from V and 5 bases from J, with 16 bases between. CDR1 and CDR2 (germline): MNHEY, SVGAGI. This CDR3 comprises 15 residues. CDR3 residues: CASSRIGGRTGELFF. CDR3 coding DNA: TGTGCCAGCAGCCGAATCGGCGGAAGAACCGGGGAGCTGTTTTTT.

The chain joins TRBV19 to TRBJ2-4; 8 bases align to TRBD2. The CDR3 loop spans 16 amino acids. The ends lost 3 bases at V and 1 base at J; junction bases unmatched: 5. CDR1 and CDR2 from the germline V gene are LNHDA and SQIVND (reference sequence). CDR3 in amino acids: CASSIQRESAKNIQYF. CDR3 nucleotides: TGTGCCAGTAGTATTCAGCGGGAGAGCGCCAAAAACATTCAGTACTTC.

The chain has TRBV11-3 and TRBJ2-1; TRBD1 matches at 7 bases. This CDR3 is 17 amino acids long. The V gene end was trimmed by 1 base and the J gene end by 8 bases; junction bases not matched to a gene: 14. CDR1 and CDR2 from the germline V gene are SGHNT and YENEEA. The CDR3 DNA sequence: TGTGCCAGCAGCTTAGTGGGTTGGGGGCTAGGGGGCGATGAGCAGTTCTTC. Amino acids: CASSLVGWGLGGDEQFF.

This sequence joins TRBV6-5 and TRBJ2-7; D might be TRBD1 (6 bases). V dropped 4 bases and J dropped 3 bases, with 16 bases sitting between them. Germline V gene data show CDR1 as MNHEY and CDR2 as SVGAGI. The CDR3 totals 15 residues. The CDR3 DNA sequence: TGTGCCAGCAGTTTCCACAGGGCGGCTGACTACGAGCAGTACTTC. Translating gives CASSFHRAADYEQYF.

This clone was counted only a few times. This chain connects TRBV12-5 to TRBJ1-4; 7 positions agree with TRBD1. The ends lost 4 bases at V and 4 bases at J; junction bases unmatched: 3. There are 14 residues in the CDR3. Germline values: CDR1 LGHNT, CDR2 FRNRAP. This CDR3 reads CASGSGQNNEKLFF. The DNA of the CDR3 is TGTGCTAGTGGTTCGGGACAGAATAATGAAAAACTGTTTTTT.

V gene TRBV5-5 combines with J gene TRBJ2-3; TRBD2 is a possible D gene (5 bases). The CDR3 loop spans 15 amino acids. CDR1 and CDR2 (germline): SGHKS, YYEKEE (reference sequence). Deletions cut 1 base from V and 0 bases from J, with 9 bases between. The CDR3 nucleotides are TGTGCCAGCAGCTTGCCCCTAGCTAGCACAGATACGCAGTATTTT. This gives the protein CASSLPLASTDTQYF.

J is TRBJ2-1 and V is TRBV7-8, with a possible D match to TRBD2 (7 bases). This CDR3 spans 15 amino acids. Germline V gene sequence: CDR1 SGHVS, CDR2 FQNEAQ. V lost 3 bases to trimming and J lost 5 bases, with 14 bases between them. This CDR3 reads CASSFSGTTHNEQFF. DNA of the CDR3: TGTGCCAGCAGCTTCAGCGGGACAACCCACAATGAGCAGTTCTTC.

This sequence joins TRBV12-3 or TRBV12-4 and TRBJ2-1; the D is unclear. V lost 7 bases to trimming and J lost 13 bases, with 14 bases between them. This CDR3 contains 11 residues. The CDR3 sequence is CASTLSAVQFF. As DNA, the CDR3 is TGTGCCAGCACCTTATCCGCAGTACAGTTCTTC.

This chain connects TRBV18 to TRBJ1-2; D unresolved. In germline, CDR1 is KGHSH, CDR2 LQKENI. The V and J ends lost 0 bases and 2 bases respectively, with 7 bases between them. CDR3 length: 14 residues. The CDR3 sequence is CASSPPGSNYGYTF. CDR3 nucleotide sequence: TGTGCCAGCTCACCACCGGGCAGCAACTATGGCTACACCTTC.

The chain combines TRBV6-2 or TRBV6-3 with TRBJ1-1; 8 bases match TRBD1. Per the germline V gene, CDR1 is MNHEY and CDR2 is SVGEGT. The CDR3 covers 15 residues. V dropped 6 bases and J dropped 1; count of bases not matched to a gene: 7. The CDR3 here is CASRPVGTGNTEAFF. DNA of the CDR3: TGTGCCAGCAGACCTGTCGGGACAGGGAACACTGAAGCTTTCTTT.

This sequence joins TRBV19 and TRBJ1-3, with D unclear. This CDR3 spans 11 amino acids. Deletions cut 3 bases from V and 7 bases from J, with 4 bases between. Germline V CDR1 and CDR2: LNHDA, SQIVND (reference sequence). CDR3 DNA: TGTGCCAGTAGTATGAGTAACACCATATATTTT. Translated: CASSMSNTIYF.

This clone has only one observation. The chain has TRBV6-1 and TRBJ2-1, with D possibly being TRBD2 (5 bases). The CDR3 consists of 17 residues. The germline gives CDR1 MNHNS, CDR2 SASEGT. The germline V and J ends were trimmed by 4 bases and 8 bases, with 24 bases remaining between them. The CDR3 coding sequence is TGTGCCAGCAGTGTCCCAATCCTAGCCGCCCCAAGGGATGAGCAGTTCTTC. Its translation is CASSVPILAAPRDEQFF.

Written as DNA, the CDR3 is TGTGCCAGCAGCCACGGAGGGGGCGAGGATGGCTACACCTTC. Protein product: CASSHGGGEDGYTF. This chain links TRBV28 with TRBJ1-2; 7 bases are a match to TRBD1. The CDR3 has 14 residues. In germline, CDR1 is MDHEN, CDR2 SYDVKM. Unmatched junction bases numbered 10, after V lost 6 bases and J lost 6 bases.

The chain recombines TRBV27 with TRBJ1-1, with D hard to call. This CDR3 contains 15 residues. Trimming pared 4 bases from V and 0 bases from J, leaving 12 bases between. CDR1 is MNHEY, CDR2 SMNVEV, per germline (reference sequence). The CDR3, as DNA: TGTGCCAGCAGTTCGGGAAAGACCATGAACACTGAAGCTTTCTTT. Translation: CASSSGKTMNTEAFF.

This sequence joins TRBV6-5 and TRBJ1-3, with TRBD1 as a possible D gene (5 bases). The CDR3 has 15 residues. Per germline, CDR1 MNHEY and CDR2 SVGAGI. V dropped 10 bases and J dropped 0 bases, with 16 bases sitting between them. The CDR3 loop is CATLREHHSGNTIYF. DNA for the CDR3: TGTGCCACCCTCAGGGAACATCACTCTGGAAACACCATATATTTT.

The V call is TRBV7-2, the J call TRBJ2-7; 12 positions match TRBD1. Germline-derived CDR1 and CDR2 are SGHTA and FQGNSA. The CDR3 runs to 15 residues. V trimming: 4 bases; J trimming: 3 bases; junction bases outside the gene matches: 4. In nucleotides, the CDR3 is TGTGCCAGCAGCTCCTGGGACAGGGGGCTCTACGAGCAGTACTTC. Translating it yields CASSSWDRGLYEQYF.

This chain joins TRBV20-1 and TRBJ1-2, with 7 bases aligning to TRBD1. Losses at the gene ends were 6 bases for V and 0 bases for J; bases not matched to a gene: 7. CDR3 size: 14 residues. Germline CDR1 reads DFQATT; CDR2 reads SNEGSKA (reference sequence). The CDR3 DNA reads as TGCAGTGCCAGTCCCCAGGGGGCTAACTATGGCTACACCTTC. Translation gives CSASPQGANYGYTF.

V gene TRBV3-1 (or the pseudogene TRBV3-2) combines with J gene TRBJ2-1; TRBD1 agrees at 10 bases. CDR3 length: 18 residues. The ends lost 3 bases at V and 9 bases at J; junction bases unmatched: 17. The germline V gene encodes CDR1 LGHDT and CDR2 YNNKEL (reference sequence). The DNA of the CDR3 is TGTGCCAGCAGCCACCCGGATCCGGGACAGGGGATTAGGGGTGAGCAGTTCTTC. It specifies CASSHPDPGQGIRGEQFF.

The rearrangement links TRBV5-4 to TRBJ2-2, with D possibly TRBD1 on 6 matching bases. Between the trimmed V and J ends, which lost 0 bases and 3 bases, there was a span of 9 bases. This CDR3 is 15 amino acids long. Germline loops: CDR1 SGHNT, CDR2 YYREEE (reference sequence). CDR3 DNA: TGTGCCAGCAGCTTGGCCGGGACACACACCGGGGAGCTGTTTTTT. This encodes CASSLAGTHTGELFF.

The chain uses TRBV12-3 or TRBV12-4 and TRBJ2-1; D not resolved. V was clipped by 4 bases and J by 4 bases, with 8 bases between them. This CDR3 spans 13 amino acids. This CDR3 reads CASSYSRYNEQFF. CDR3 sequence (DNA): TGTGCCAGCAGTTATTCACGGTACAATGAGCAGTTCTTC.

The chain recombines TRBV16 with TRBJ1-4, with D perhaps matching TRBD1 (6 bases). In germline, CDR1 is KGHSY, CDR2 FQNENV. The CDR3 length is 16 residues. V was cut by 2 bases and J by 5 bases, with 15 bases left in between. The CDR3 nucleotides are TGTGCCAGCAGCCAAGGAAACAGGGACGAGAATGAAAAACTGTTTTTT. The encoded protein is CASSQGNRDENEKLFF.

The chain carries TRBV6-4 and TRBJ1-1; possible D gene TRBD1, 5 bases. Germline CDR1 is MRHNA and CDR2 is SNTAGT. V was clipped by 6 bases and J by 5 bases, with 16 bases between them. The CDR3 runs to 14 residues. The CDR3 protein is CASRTPDSQTEAFF. The CDR3 DNA reads as TGTGCCAGCAGAACCCCAGACAGCCAGACTGAAGCTTTCTTT.

The chain uses TRBV29-1 and TRBJ1-1; TRBD1 matches 7 bases. CDR3 length: 14 residues. The trim removed 6 bases at V and 3 bases at J, leaving 10 bases unmatched. Germline assignment: CDR1 SQVTM and CDR2 ANQGSEA. The CDR3, as DNA: TGCAGCGTGAACAACGCAGGGGGGTACACTGAAGCTTTCTTT. It is translated as CSVNNAGGYTEAFF.

This sequence joins TRBV10-3 and TRBJ1-2; no reliable D call. This CDR3 spans 15 amino acids. V lost 2 bases to trimming and J lost 8 bases, with 18 bases between them. Germline V lookup: CDR1 ENHRY, CDR2 SYGVKD. The CDR3 here is CAISEQEAGTVGYTF. In DNA, the CDR3 is TGTGCCATCAGTGAGCAGGAGGCAGGTACAGTGGGCTACACCTTC.

This chain connects TRBV4-3 to TRBJ2-3, with 8 bases matching TRBD2. The CDR3 consists of 17 residues. The trim removed 0 bases at V and 6 bases at J, leaving 11 bases unmatched. Germline V gives CDR1 LGHNA, CDR2 YSLEER. CDR3 sequence reads: CASSQDSGGLASDTQYF. The CDR3 DNA is TGCGCCAGCAGCCAAGATTCTGGCGGACTAGCTTCGGATACGCAGTATTTT.

The chain employs TRBV6-4 and TRBJ1-2; no clear D. The CDR3 is 13 amino acids. Trimming removed 3 bases at V and 3 bases at J, with 8 bases between. The germline V gene has CDR1 MRHNA and CDR2 SNTAGT. The CDR3 DNA sequence: TGTGCCAGCAGTGAAGGAGGGTACTATGGCTACACCTTC. Protein sequence: CASSEGGYYGYTF.

The rearrangement uses TRBV7-8 and TRBJ1-1, with D unresolved. In germline, CDR1 is SGHVS, CDR2 FQNEAQ. CDR3 length equals 14 residues. The V end was cut by 1 base, the J end by 4 bases, with 10 bases between. CDR3 loop: CASSLGGRGTEAFF. The CDR3, as DNA: TGTGCCAGCAGCTTAGGCGGCCGAGGCACTGAAGCTTTCTTT.